These T cell receptor beta chains were read from a single sample in a study of blood T cell repertoires in COVID-19. Profiling relied on immunoSEQ multiplex PCR, and the TCRdb table lists in-frame clones only, not all of them. This table holds around 87,000 clones, around 90% found once. Source material: peripheral blood. The receptors shown here come from a human donor with active COVID-19. The donor label of this sample is uncertain. The CDR3 runs from the conserved cysteine through the conserved F or W. A D gene is named only where the DNA matches it firmly. Part of the rows lack a size; the others show once, few, many or a class for expanded clones.

-	TRBV30	-	TRBJ1-2	CAWSPFNYGYTF	TGTGCCTGGAGTCCCTTTAACTATGGCTACACCTTC
-	TRBV15	-	TRBJ2-1	CATSRGGASGNQQFF	TGTGCCACCAGCAGAGGGGGGGCTAGCGGTAACCAGCAGTTCTTC
TRBD1	TRBV15	once	TRBJ1-4	CATNEDRYKLVF	TGTGCCACCAACGAGGACAGGTACAAACTGGTTTTT
-	TRBV5-6	-	TRBJ1-1	CASSLAVSSPEAFF	TGTGCCAGCAGCTTGGCCGTGAGCTCCCCTGAAGCTTTCTTT
-	TRBV7-2	-	TRBJ2-2	CASSLQASGELFF	TGTGCCAGCAGCTTACAGGCGAGCGGGGAGCTGTTTTTT
-	TRBV19	-	TRBJ2-1	CASSGSTRYNEQFF	TGTGCCAGTAGTGGATCAACTAGGTACAATGAGCAGTTCTTC
-	TRBV6-6	-	TRBJ1-4	CASSGQLDEKLFF	TGTGCCAGCAGTGGACAGTTGGATGAAAAACTGTTTTTT
-	TRBV6-5	-	TRBJ2-1	CASSPLTLADEQFF	TGTGCCAGCAGTCCGCTTACCCTAGCCGATGAGCAGTTCTTC
-	TRBV7-8	-	TRBJ1-6	CASSLGQGEGVFSPLHF	TGTGCCAGCAGCTTAGGCCAGGGAGAGGGGGTTTTTTCACCCCTCCACTTT
TRBD2	TRBV7-6	-	TRBJ2-3	CASSLISGGGADTQYF	TGTGCCAGCAGCTTAATCAGCGGGGGGGGCGCAGATACGCAGTATTTT
TRBD1	TRBV9	-	TRBJ1-1	CASAGQGVLATEAFF	TGTGCCAGCGCAGGACAGGGGGTTTTGGCCACTGAAGCTTTCTTT
-	TRBV6-6	-	TRBJ2-3	CASSPPRQVGTDTQYF	TGTGCCAGCAGTCCCCCCCGGCAGGTGGGCACAGATACGCAGTATTTT
TRBD2	TRBV5-5	-	TRBJ2-5	CASSLGLAGQETQYF	TGTGCCAGCAGCTTGGGACTAGCGGGGCAAGAGACCCAGTACTTC
-	TRBV4-1	-	TRBJ1-4	CASSQGRQGSEKLFF	TGCGCCAGCAGCCAAGGTCGCCAGGGTAGTGAAAAACTGTTTTTT
TRBD2	TRBV9	-	TRBJ2-5	CASSATGLAGGNQETQYF	TGTGCCAGCAGCGCTACCGGACTAGCGGGGGGGAACCAAGAGACCCAGTACTTC
TRBD2	TRBV7-3	-	TRBJ2-2	CASSSPTSGGVTGELFF	TGTGCCAGCAGCTCCCCGACTAGCGGGGGGGTCACCGGGGAGCTGTTTTTT
TRBD1	TRBV6-5	once	TRBJ1-2	CASPGGQGVNYGYTF	TGTGCCAGCCCAGGGGGGCAGGGGGTTAACTATGGCTACACCTTC
-	TRBV7-2	-	TRBJ1-1	CASSQSYRETEAFF	TGTGCCAGCAGCCAAAGTTACAGGGAAACTGAAGCTTTCTTT
-	TRBV18	-	TRBJ1-6	CASSPEERSYNSPLHF	TGTGCCAGCTCACCAGAGGAAAGGTCCTATAATTCACCCCTCCACTTT
TRBD2	TRBV4-3	-	TRBJ2-3	CASSQDSGGSTDTQYF	TGCGCCAGCAGCCAAGATTCGGGGGGGAGCACAGATACGCAGTATTTT
-	TRBV27	few	TRBJ2-1	CASSLGGEYNEQFF	TGTGCCAGCAGTCTGGGCGGGGAGTACAATGAGCAGTTCTTC
-	TRBV7-6	-	TRBJ2-3	CASSFPKQGGTDTQYF	TGTGCCAGCAGCTTTCCCAAGCAGGGTGGCACAGATACGCAGTATTTT
-	TRBV5-4	-	TRBJ1-2	CASSPGGLYGYTF	TGTGCCAGCAGCCCCGGCGGTCTCTATGGCTACACCTTC
-	TRBV30	-	TRBJ1-3	CAWGGRALSGNTIYF	TGTGCCTGGGGGGGCCGGGCACTCTCTGGAAACACCATATATTTT
TRBD2	TRBV4-3	-	TRBJ2-5	CASSQGLRGGEETQYF	TGCGCCAGCAGCCAAGGTCTGCGGGGGGGAGAAGAGACCCAGTACTTC
-	TRBV28	-	TRBJ1-1	CASSSPGRGTEAFF	TGTGCCAGCAGTTCCCCCGGACGGGGCACTGAAGCTTTCTTT
TRBD2	TRBV19	-	TRBJ2-1	CASRATSGVYNEQFF	TGTGCCAGTAGAGCGACTAGCGGGGTTTACAATGAGCAGTTCTTC
-	TRBV7-2	-	TRBJ2-3	CASSLFRSDTQYF	TGTGCCAGCAGCTTATTCAGATCAGATACGCAGTATTTT
TRBD1	TRBV25-1	-	TRBJ2-7	CASSGSGTGLNQYF	TGTGCCAGCAGTGGTTCGGGGACAGGGTTGAATCAGTACTTC
-	TRBV2	-	TRBJ1-2	CASSAGYGYTF	TGTGCCAGCAGTGCAGGGTATGGCTACACCTTC
-	TRBV5-8	-	TRBJ1-2	CASSPIGGDWNGYTF	TGTGCCAGCAGCCCCATAGGGGGGGATTGGAATGGCTACACCTTC
-	TRBV5-5	-	TRBJ2-5	CASSLAQGWETQYF	TGTGCCAGCAGCTTGGCTCAGGGGTGGGAGACCCAGTACTTC
TRBD2	TRBV4-1	-	TRBJ2-2	CASSQDKSGGGLEELFF	TGCGCCAGCAGCCAAGATAAAAGCGGGGGAGGTCTCGAGGAGCTGTTTTTT
-	TRBV7-9	-	TRBJ1-2	CASSFQGKGYGYTF	TGTGCCAGCAGCTTCCAGGGAAAAGGATATGGCTACACCTTC
-	TRBV9	-	TRBJ1-6	CASSVEGSTVNSPLHF	TGTGCCAGCAGCGTAGAGGGGTCGACGGTTAATTCACCCCTCCACTTT
-	TRBV7-2	once	TRBJ2-1	CASSSEVSPYNEQFF	TGTGCCAGCAGCTCGGAGGTAAGTCCCTACAATGAGCAGTTCTTC
TRBD2	TRBV4-2	-	TRBJ2-1	CASSQEGGGLHNEQFF	TGTGCCAGCAGCCAAGAGGGGGGGGGACTCCACAATGAGCAGTTCTTC
TRBD1	TRBV28	-	TRBJ2-1	CASSLWGTGSYNEQFF	TGTGCCAGCAGTTTATGGGGGACAGGGAGCTACAATGAGCAGTTCTTC
-	TRBV30	-	TRBJ1-3	CAWSVGTAGNTIYF	TGTGCCTGGAGTGTTGGTACAGCTGGAAACACCATATATTTT
TRBD1	TRBV5-1	-	TRBJ1-1	CASSPGQGREAFF	TGCGCCAGCAGCCCGGGACAGGGGAGGGAAGCTTTCTTT
-	TRBV13	once	TRBJ1-4	CASSHSNEKLFF	TGTGCCAGCAGCCATTCTAATGAAAAACTGTTTTTT
-	TRBV6-1	-	TRBJ2-3	CASSEGDRLSTDTQYF	TGTGCCAGCAGTGAAGGCGACAGGCTTAGCACAGATACGCAGTATTTT
-	TRBV12-5	-	TRBJ2-3	CASGLSGQRPDTQYF	TGTGCTAGTGGTTTGTCAGGACAGAGGCCAGATACGCAGTATTTT
TRBD2	TRBV4-3	-	TRBJ2-7	CASSQVWTSGVYEQYF	TGCGCCAGCAGCCAAGTCTGGACTAGCGGGGTCTACGAGCAGTACTTC
TRBD2	TRBV12-3/TRBV12-4	-	TRBJ2-1	CASRGRVYNEQFF	TGTGCCAGCAGAGGGAGGGTCTACAATGAGCAGTTCTTC
TRBD1	TRBV13	once	TRBJ2-7	CASSSDRAGEQYF	TGTGCCAGCAGCTCCGACAGGGCGGGCGAGCAGTACTTC
-	TRBV15	-	TRBJ1-2	CATSRESLTGLHYGYTF	TGTGCCACCAGCAGAGAGAGCCTCACGGGACTTCACTACGGCTACACCTTC
-	TRBV30	-	TRBJ1-2	CAWSAQSNYGYTF	TGTGCCTGGAGTGCACAGTCTAACTATGGCTACACCTTC
TRBD2	TRBV4-2	-	TRBJ2-3	CASSQERTSGGADTQYF	TGTGCCAGCAGCCAAGAAAGGACTAGCGGGGGGGCAGATACGCAGTATTTT
TRBD1	TRBV11-2	-	TRBJ2-7	CASSSDRGYEQYF	TGTGCCAGCAGCTCCGACAGGGGCTACGAGCAGTACTTC
-	TRBV5-4	-	TRBJ2-1	CASSLGGPISYNEQFF	TGTGCCAGCAGCTTGGGGGGGCCTATATCCTACAATGAGCAGTTCTTC
-	TRBV14	-	TRBJ2-2	CASSQGAGELFF	TGTGCCAGCAGCCAGGGGGCGGGGGAGCTGTTTTTT
-	TRBV9	-	TRBJ2-5	CASSPHRGIQETQYF	TGTGCCAGCAGCCCCCATAGGGGCATTCAAGAGACCCAGTACTTC
-	TRBV28	-	TRBJ1-2	CATRTTGDYGYTF	TGTGCCACCAGGACCACCGGGGACTATGGCTACACCTTC
-	TRBV27	-	TRBJ2-2	CASSVRLAGFANTGELFF	TGTGCCAGCAGTGTACGTCTGGCGGGGTTCGCGAACACCGGGGAGCTGTTTTTT
TRBD2	TRBV7-2	-	TRBJ2-7	CASSPWTSGGNEQYF	TGTGCCAGCAGCCCTTGGACTAGCGGGGGTAACGAGCAGTACTTC
-	TRBV2	-	TRBJ2-7	CASSGQGYYEQYF	TGTGCCAGCAGTGGTCAGGGTTACTACGAGCAGTACTTC
TRBD2	TRBV27	-	TRBJ2-5	CASSPLGTSGVKETQYF	TGTGCCAGCAGTCCACTTGGGACTAGCGGGGTAAAAGAGACCCAGTACTTC
TRBD1	TRBV6-2/TRBV6-3	once	TRBJ1-1	CASSYNPGGPNTEAFF	TGTGCCAGCAGTTACAATCCAGGGGGGCCGAACACTGAAGCTTTCTTT
-	TRBV5-4	-	TRBJ2-2	CASSLDIRYTGELFF	TGTGCCAGCAGCTTAGACATTAGGTACACCGGGGAGCTGTTTTTT